Listed here are 17 T cell receptor beta chains from one sample, sequenced in a study of blood T cells in healthy people across ages. A second 7 to 11 cycle PCR used barcoded and J-beta primers. TCRdb recomputed calls from the 5' RACE reads with MiXCR, one row per CDR3 protein. Found here are 1.5 million to 2 million distinct CDR3 sequences, just under 50% of them singletons; the top ten hold approximately 2.1%. The specimen was blood. The receptors originated from a middle-aged woman in good health.

This clonotype has only a few counts. This sequence joins TRBV7-2 and TRBJ2-3; D remains unclear. V was trimmed by 6 bases and J by 10 bases, leaving 11 bases between them. The CDR3 covers 11 residues. Looked up from germline, CDR1 is SGHTA and CDR2 is FQGNSA. In DNA, the CDR3 is TGTGCCAGCAGTTATTCCCGTGCGCAGTATTTT. Translating it yields CASSYSRAQYF.

V is TRBV6-4 and J is TRBJ2-5, with D maybe TRBD2 (5 bases). The ends were cut back, 10 bases at V and 5 bases at J, with 20 bases in the middle. The CDR3 covers 14 residues. CDR1 MRHNA and CDR2 SNTAGT come from the germline V gene. The CDR3 region is CATLLGVLGETQYF. The CDR3 region has the DNA TGTGCCACACTACTCGGGGTCCTGGGGGAGACCCAGTACTTC.

The V and J genes are TRBV7-8 and TRBJ2-1; possibly TRBD1 for D (6 bases). Germline V gene sequence: CDR1 SGHVS, CDR2 FQNEAQ. Trimming stripped 2 bases from V and 1 base from J, with 18 bases between. There are 18 residues in the CDR3. CDR3 sequence reads: CASSLPGQIPSSYNEQFF. The CDR3 DNA reads TGTGCCAGCAGCTTACCCGGACAGATTCCTTCATCCTACAATGAGCAGTTCTTC.

The chain couples TRBV18 to TRBJ1-1; maybe TRBD1 (5 bases). Germline values: CDR1 KGHSH, CDR2 LQKENI. Trimming left V 1 base short and J 7 bases short, with 16 bases between. The CDR3 is 15 amino acids. In nucleotides, the CDR3 is TGTGCCAGCTCACCACTTCGGCAGGGTATTGGTGAAGCTTTCTTT. It codes for CASSPLRQGIGEAFF.

The chain has TRBV6-2 or TRBV6-3 and TRBJ1-6; D gene ambiguous. V lost 6 bases and J 0 bases, leaving 18 bases between the germline ends. CDR1 and CDR2 (germline): MNHEY, SVGEGT. CDR3 length equals 18 residues. Written as DNA, the CDR3 is TGTGCCAGCAGACCTCGCGGCGGAGGGAGCTCCTATAATTCACCCCTCCACTTT. Its protein product is CASRPRGGGSSYNSPLHF.

The rearrangement uses TRBV6-1 and TRBJ2-7, with a tentative D call TRBD2 (6 bases). Germline V gene lookup returns CDR1 MNHNS and CDR2 SASEGT. The CDR3 is 14 amino acids. The V and J ends lost 5 bases and 3 bases respectively, with 14 bases between them. CDR3 DNA sequence: TGTGCCAGCAGTAGGGAGGTTGTGCGCTACGAGCAGTACTTC. Protein: CASSREVVRYEQYF.

The chain links TRBV7-9 to TRBJ2-3; either TRBD1 or TRBD2 may fit D (5 bases each). Germline values: CDR1 SEHNR, CDR2 FQNEAQ (reference sequence). This CDR3 has 17 amino acids. V lost 8 bases and J 0 bases, leaving 21 bases between the germline ends. The DNA of the CDR3 is TGTGCCAGCCATAAAACCAAAGGGGACCCTAGCACAGATACGCAGTATTTT. Its translation is CASHKTKGDPSTDTQYF.

In this sample, this clonotype turned up a few times. The rearrangement uses TRBV15 and TRBJ2-3, with D tentatively TRBD2 (5 bases). Trimming took off 5 bases at V and 7 bases at J, with 10 bases between the two ends. CDR3 length: 12 residues. CDR1 is LNHNV, CDR2 YYDKDF, per germline (reference sequence). The CDR3 loop reads CATSRGSNTQYF. CDR3 in DNA: TGTGCCACCAGCCGGGGTTCAAATACGCAGTATTTT.

The chain is built from TRBV7-9 and TRBJ2-1, with D tentatively TRBD1 (5 bases). The germline CDR1 and CDR2 sequences are SEHNR and FQNEAQ (reference sequence). Trimming cost V 6 bases and J 0 bases, with 15 bases left between them. The CDR3 runs to 16 residues. The CDR3 DNA sequence: TGTGCCAGCAGTCCCGACAGTGGACGCTCCTACAATGAGCAGTTCTTC. As protein: CASSPDSGRSYNEQFF.

The chain recombines TRBV27 with TRBJ2-7; 8 bases line up with TRBD2. The CDR3 is 15 residues long. J was trimmed by 12 bases and V by 8 bases; bases with no gene match: 21. CDR1 and CDR2 from the germline V gene are MNHEY and SMNVEV (reference sequence). CDR3 region: CASSYGGGIQETRYF. The DNA of the CDR3 is TGTGCCAGCTCCTACGGGGGGGGTATACAAGAGACCCGGTACTTC.

This clonotype turned up a few times. The chain has TRBV12-3 or TRBV12-4 and TRBJ2-1; 12 nucleotides match TRBD2. CDR3 length: 15 residues. After removal of 6 bases from V and 6 bases from J, the junction contained 6 bases not matched to a gene. CDR3 protein: CASRQLAGGSNEQFF. CDR3 nucleotides: TGTGCCAGCAGGCAACTAGCGGGGGGTTCCAATGAGCAGTTCTTC.

The chain joins TRBV24-1 to TRBJ2-5; 7 nucleotides match TRBD1. The CDR3 contains 15 residues. CDR1 is KGHDR and CDR2 is SFDVKD in the germline V gene. V trimming: 4 bases; J trimming: 2 bases; junction bases outside the gene matches: 6. CDR3 amino acids: CATSETDRDQETQYF. CDR3 in DNA: TGTGCCACCAGTGAAACCGACAGGGATCAAGAGACCCAGTACTTC.

This clonotype appeared a few times. The gene calls are TRBV20-1 and TRBJ2-2; D is possibly TRBD2 (8 bases). Trimming stripped 2 bases from V and 4 bases from J, with 17 bases between. There are 16 residues in the CDR3. The germline V gene has CDR1 DFQATT and CDR2 SNEGSKA (reference sequence). The CDR3 coding sequence is TGCAGTGCTAGACCAGGGGGGGCGGGGGGCACCGGGGAGCTGTTTTTT. It translates to CSARPGGAGGTGELFF.

This clonotype came up a few times. The chain is built from TRBV12-3 or TRBV12-4 and TRBJ2-1; weak D call: TRBD1 (8 bases). Trimming removed 5 bases at V and 6 bases at J, with 17 bases between. This CDR3 is 15 amino acids long. CDR3 nucleotide sequence: TGTGCCAGCAGTCCCGGACAGGGAGGGTTCAATGAGCAGTTCTTC. As protein: CASSPGQGGFNEQFF.

The V call is TRBV5-1, the J call TRBJ2-7; D not resolved. Trimming left V 4 bases short and J 3 bases short, with 8 bases between. Germline CDR1 and CDR2: SGHRS and YFSETQ. The CDR3 loop spans 12 amino acids. CDR3 protein: CASSPKGYEQYF. The CDR3, as DNA: TGCGCCAGCAGCCCAAAGGGCTACGAGCAGTACTTC. The full variable domain, its missing parts supplied by reference TRBV5-1 and TRBJ2-7, is KAGVTQTPRYLIKTRGQQVTLSCSPISGHRSVSWYQQTPGQGLQFLFEYFSETQRNKGNFPGRFSGRQFSNSRSEMNVSTLELGDSALYLCASSPKGYEQYFGPGTRLTVT.

This clonotype was found once. The chain recombines TRBV7-9 with TRBJ2-3; 7 nucleotides align to TRBD1. The germline V gene encodes CDR1 SEHNR and CDR2 FQNEAQ (reference sequence). V lost 5 bases to trimming and J lost 8 bases; unmatched junction nucleotides: 7. The CDR3 runs 13 residues. The CDR3 is CASSVDRDGTQYF. As DNA, the CDR3 is TGTGCCAGCAGCGTAGACAGGGATGGTACGCAGTATTTT.

The chain couples TRBV24-1 to TRBJ1-2, with D perhaps matching TRBD1 (5 bases). Germline CDR1 KGHDR, CDR2 SFDVKD. The CDR3 runs to 13 residues. Trimming took off 4 bases at V and 6 bases at J, with 11 bases between the two ends. Here the CDR3 reads CATSDTREHGYTF. CDR3 sequence (DNA): TGTGCCACCAGTGACACCAGGGAGCATGGCTACACCTTC.